This T cell receptor beta chain was documented in a study of CD8+ T cells in alopecia areata. Ten or more counts support this clone. Any gene name here is a mouse gene name. The DNA ends 4 residues before the CDR3 does, and the rest of the CDR3 is filled in from the germline J gene. The CDR3 spans 14 residues. Germline V gene sequence: CDR1 NSHNY, CDR2 SYGAGN. V gave up 2 bases and J gave up 6 bases, with 11 bases separating them. It was cDNA, reverse transcribed from extracted RNA, that served as the sequencing template. Measured with immunoSEQ multiplex PCR; TCRdb has only the in-frame clones, and not every one. The sample has some 2,000 clones, none seen only once.

The sample consisted of lesional skin. V gene TRBV13-1 combines with J gene TRBJ1-4; D is perhaps TRBD1 (6 bases). The origin of this receptor is a C3H/HeJ mouse with alopecia areata. The MHC haplotype of this mouse line is H2-k. CDR3 sequence: CASSEGGRDERLFF. Partial CDR3 DNA: TGTGCCAGCAGTGAAGGGGGTAGGGACGAA. The full variable domain, in which reference TRBV13-1 and TRBJ1-4 provide the parts outside the CDR3, is EAAVTQSPRNKVTVTGGNVTLSCRQTNSHNYMYWYRQDTGHGLRLIHYSYGAGNLRIGDVPDGYKATRTTQEDFFLLLELASPSQTSLYFCASSEGGRDERLFFGHGTKLSVL.